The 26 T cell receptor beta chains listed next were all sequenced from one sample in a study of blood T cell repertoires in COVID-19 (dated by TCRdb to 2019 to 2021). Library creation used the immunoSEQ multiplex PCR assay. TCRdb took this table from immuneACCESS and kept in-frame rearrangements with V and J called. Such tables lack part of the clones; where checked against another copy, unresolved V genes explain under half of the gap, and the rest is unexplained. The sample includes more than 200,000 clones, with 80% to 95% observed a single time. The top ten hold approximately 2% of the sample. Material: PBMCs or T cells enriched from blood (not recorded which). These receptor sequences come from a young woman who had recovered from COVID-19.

The CDR3 loop reads CASSLGRDQPQHF. CDR3 in DNA: TGTGCCAGCAGCTTAGGCCGGGATCAGCCCCAGCATTTT. This chain links TRBV11-2 with TRBJ1-5; D remains ambiguous. The length of the CDR3 is 13 residues. Germline CDR1 and CDR2: SGHAT and FQNNGV. V lost 1 base to trimming and J lost 5 bases, with 6 bases between them.

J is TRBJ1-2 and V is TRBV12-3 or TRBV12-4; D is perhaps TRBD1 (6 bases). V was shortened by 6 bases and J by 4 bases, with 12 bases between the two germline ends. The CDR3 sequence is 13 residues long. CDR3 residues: CASRIQGVYGYTF. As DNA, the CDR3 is TGTGCCAGCAGGATACAGGGCGTCTATGGCTACACCTTC.

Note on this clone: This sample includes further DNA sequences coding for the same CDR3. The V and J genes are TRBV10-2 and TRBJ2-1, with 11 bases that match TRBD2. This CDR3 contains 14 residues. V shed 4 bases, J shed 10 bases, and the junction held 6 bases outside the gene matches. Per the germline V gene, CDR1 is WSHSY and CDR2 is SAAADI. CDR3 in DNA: TGCGCCAGCAGTGTGTTAGCGGGAGGGGGGGAGCAGTTCTTC. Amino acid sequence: CASSVLAGGGEQFF.

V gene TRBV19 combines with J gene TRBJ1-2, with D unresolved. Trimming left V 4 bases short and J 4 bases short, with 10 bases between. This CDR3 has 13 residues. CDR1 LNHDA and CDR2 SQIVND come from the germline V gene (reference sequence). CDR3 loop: CASSSQAPYGYTF. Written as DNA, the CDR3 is TGTGCCAGTAGTAGCCAGGCCCCCTATGGCTACACCTTC.

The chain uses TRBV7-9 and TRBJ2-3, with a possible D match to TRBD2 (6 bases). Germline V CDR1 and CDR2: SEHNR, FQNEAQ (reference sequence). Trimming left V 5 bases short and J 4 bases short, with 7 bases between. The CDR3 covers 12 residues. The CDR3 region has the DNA TGTGCCAGCAGCCGCGGGGCAGATACGCAGTATTTT. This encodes CASSRGADTQYF. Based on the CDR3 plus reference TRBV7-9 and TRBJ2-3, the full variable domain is DTGVSQNPRHKITKRGQNVTFRCDPISEHNRLYWYRQTLGQGPEFLTYFQNEAQLEKSRLLSDRFSAERPKGSFSTLEIQRTEQGDSAMYLCASSRGADTQYFGPGTRLTVL.

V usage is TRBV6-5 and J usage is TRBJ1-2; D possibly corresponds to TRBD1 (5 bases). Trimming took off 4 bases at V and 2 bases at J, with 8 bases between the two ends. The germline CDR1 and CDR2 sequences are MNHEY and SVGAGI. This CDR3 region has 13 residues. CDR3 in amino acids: CASSSQGNYGYTF. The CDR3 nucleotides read TGTGCCAGCAGTTCGCAGGGAAACTATGGCTACACCTTC.

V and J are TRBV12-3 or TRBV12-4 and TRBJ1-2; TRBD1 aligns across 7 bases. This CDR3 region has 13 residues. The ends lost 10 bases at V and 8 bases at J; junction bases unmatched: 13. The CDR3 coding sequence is TGTGCCACCGCTTTACAGGGGAGGTTCGGCTACACCTTC. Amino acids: CATALQGRFGYTF.

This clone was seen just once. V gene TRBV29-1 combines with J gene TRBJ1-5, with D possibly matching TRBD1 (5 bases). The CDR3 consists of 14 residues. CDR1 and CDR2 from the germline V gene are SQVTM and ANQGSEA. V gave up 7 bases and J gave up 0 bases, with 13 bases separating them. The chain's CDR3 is CSATDSYSNQPQHF. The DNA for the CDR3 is TGCAGCGCCACCGACAGCTATAGCAATCAGCCCCAGCATTTT.

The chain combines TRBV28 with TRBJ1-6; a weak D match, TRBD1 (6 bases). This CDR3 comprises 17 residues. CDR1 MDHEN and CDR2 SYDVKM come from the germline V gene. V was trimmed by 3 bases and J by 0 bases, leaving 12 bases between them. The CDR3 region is CASSLGGGSSYNSPLHF. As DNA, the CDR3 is TGTGCCAGCAGTTTGGGAGGGGGGAGCTCCTATAATTCACCCCTCCACTTT.

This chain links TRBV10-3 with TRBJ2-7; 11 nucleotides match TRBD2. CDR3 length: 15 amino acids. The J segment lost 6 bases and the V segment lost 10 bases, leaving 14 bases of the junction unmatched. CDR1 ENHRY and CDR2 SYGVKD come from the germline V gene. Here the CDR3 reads CATNVGGTSGSEQYF. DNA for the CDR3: TGTGCCACTAATGTAGGTGGTACTAGCGGGAGCGAGCAGTACTTC.

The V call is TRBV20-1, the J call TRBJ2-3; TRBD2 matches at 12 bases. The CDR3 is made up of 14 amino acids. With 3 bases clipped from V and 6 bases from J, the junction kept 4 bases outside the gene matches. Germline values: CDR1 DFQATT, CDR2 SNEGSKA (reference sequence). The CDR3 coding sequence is TGCAGTGCTAGTGGACTAGCGGGGATTGATACGCAGTATTTT. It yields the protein CSASGLAGIDTQYF.

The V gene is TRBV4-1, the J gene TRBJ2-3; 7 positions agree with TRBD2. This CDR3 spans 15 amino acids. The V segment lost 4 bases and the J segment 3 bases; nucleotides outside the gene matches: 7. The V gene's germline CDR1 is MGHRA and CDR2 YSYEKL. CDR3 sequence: CASSRTSLGTDTQYF. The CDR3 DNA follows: TGCGCCAGCAGCCGGACTAGTTTGGGAACAGATACGCAGTATTTT.

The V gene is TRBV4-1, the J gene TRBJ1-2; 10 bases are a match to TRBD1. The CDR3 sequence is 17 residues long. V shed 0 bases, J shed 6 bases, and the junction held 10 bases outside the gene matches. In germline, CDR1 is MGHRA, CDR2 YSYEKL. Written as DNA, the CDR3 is TGCGCCAGCAGCCAAGATTTAGGGGTGACAGGGGGCAATGGCTACACCTTC. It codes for CASSQDLGVTGGNGYTF.

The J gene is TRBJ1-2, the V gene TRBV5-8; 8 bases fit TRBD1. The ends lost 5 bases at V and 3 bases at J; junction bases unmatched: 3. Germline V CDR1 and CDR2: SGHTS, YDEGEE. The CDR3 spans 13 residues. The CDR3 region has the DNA TGTGCCAGCAGGCTGGGACAGGACTATGGCTACACCTTC. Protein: CASRLGQDYGYTF.

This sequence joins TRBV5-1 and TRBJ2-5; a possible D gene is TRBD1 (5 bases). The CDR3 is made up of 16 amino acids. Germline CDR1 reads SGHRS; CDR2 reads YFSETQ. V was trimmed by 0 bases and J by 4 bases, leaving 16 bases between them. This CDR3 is CASSLDAAGPGETQYF. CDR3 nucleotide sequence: TGCGCCAGCAGCTTGGACGCTGCAGGGCCGGGAGAGACCCAGTACTTC. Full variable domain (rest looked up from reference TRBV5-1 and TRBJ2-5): KAGVTQTPRYLIKTRGQQVTLSCSPISGHRSVSWYQQTPGQGLQFLFEYFSETQRNKGNFPGRFSGRQFSNSRSEMNVSTLELGDSALYLCASSLDAAGPGETQYFGPGTRLLVL.

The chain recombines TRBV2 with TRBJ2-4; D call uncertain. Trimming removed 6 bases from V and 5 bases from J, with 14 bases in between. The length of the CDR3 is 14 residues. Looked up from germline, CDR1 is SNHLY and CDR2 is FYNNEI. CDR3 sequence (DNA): TGTGCCAGCAGCGCCCCCCGGGTGGAAAACATTCAGTACTTC. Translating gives CASSAPRVENIQYF.

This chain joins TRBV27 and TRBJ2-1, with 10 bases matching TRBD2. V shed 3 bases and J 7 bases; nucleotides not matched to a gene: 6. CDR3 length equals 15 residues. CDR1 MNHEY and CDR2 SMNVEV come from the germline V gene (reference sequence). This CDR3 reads CASSLGTSDRNEQFF. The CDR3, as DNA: TGTGCCAGCAGTTTGGGGACTAGCGACCGGAATGAGCAGTTCTTC.

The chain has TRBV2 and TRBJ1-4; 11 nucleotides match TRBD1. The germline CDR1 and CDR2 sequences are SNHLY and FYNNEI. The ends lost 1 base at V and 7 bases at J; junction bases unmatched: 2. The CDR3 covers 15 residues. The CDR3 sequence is CASSEEGTGGEKLFF. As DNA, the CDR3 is TGTGCCAGCAGTGAAGAAGGGACAGGGGGTGAAAAACTGTTTTTT. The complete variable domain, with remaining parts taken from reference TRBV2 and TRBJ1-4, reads EPEVTQTPSHQVTQMGQEVILRCVPISNHLYFYWYRQILGQKVEFLVSFYNNEISEKSEIFDDQFSVERPDGSNFTLKIRSTKLEDSAMYFCASSEEGTGGEKLFFGSGTQLSVL.

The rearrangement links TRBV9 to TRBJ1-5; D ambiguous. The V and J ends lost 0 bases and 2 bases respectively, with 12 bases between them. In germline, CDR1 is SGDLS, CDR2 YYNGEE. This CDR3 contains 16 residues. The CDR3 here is CASSVDASVGNQPQHF. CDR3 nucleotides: TGTGCCAGCAGCGTAGATGCGTCTGTGGGCAATCAGCCCCAGCATTTT.

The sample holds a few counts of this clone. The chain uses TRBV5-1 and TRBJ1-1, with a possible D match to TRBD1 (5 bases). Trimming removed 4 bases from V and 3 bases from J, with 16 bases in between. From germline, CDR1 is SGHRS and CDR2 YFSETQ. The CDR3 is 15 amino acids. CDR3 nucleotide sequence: TGCGCCAGCAGCGCAGGTTCCCAGGGTTACACTGAAGCTTTCTTT. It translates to CASSAGSQGYTEAFF.

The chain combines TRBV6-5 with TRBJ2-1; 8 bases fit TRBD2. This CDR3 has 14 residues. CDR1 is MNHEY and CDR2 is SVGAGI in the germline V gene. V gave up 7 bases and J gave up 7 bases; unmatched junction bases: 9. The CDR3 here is CASILRGGANEQFF. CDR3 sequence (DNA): TGTGCCAGCATCCTACGGGGGGGAGCAAATGAGCAGTTCTTC.

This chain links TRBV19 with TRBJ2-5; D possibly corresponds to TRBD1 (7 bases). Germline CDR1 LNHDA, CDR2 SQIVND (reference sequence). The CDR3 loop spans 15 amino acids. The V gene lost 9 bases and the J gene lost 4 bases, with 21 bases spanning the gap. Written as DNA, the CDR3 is TGTGCCAGCGCTCGGGGGACAGCCCATCGAGAGACCCAGTACTTC. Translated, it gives CASARGTAHRETQYF.

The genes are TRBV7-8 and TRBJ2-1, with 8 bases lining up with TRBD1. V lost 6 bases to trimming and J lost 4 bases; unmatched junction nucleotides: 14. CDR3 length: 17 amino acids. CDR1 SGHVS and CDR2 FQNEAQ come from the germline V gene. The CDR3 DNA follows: TGTGCCAGCAGAAATTACGAGAGGGACAGGCCGTACAATGAGCAGTTCTTC. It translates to CASRNYERDRPYNEQFF.

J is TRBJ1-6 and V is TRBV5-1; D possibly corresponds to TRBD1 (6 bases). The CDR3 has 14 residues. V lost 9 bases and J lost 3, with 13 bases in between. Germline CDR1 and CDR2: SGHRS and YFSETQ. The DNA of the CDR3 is TGCGCCACCCGGCGGACAGACTATAATTCACCCCTCCACTTT. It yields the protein CATRRTDYNSPLHF.

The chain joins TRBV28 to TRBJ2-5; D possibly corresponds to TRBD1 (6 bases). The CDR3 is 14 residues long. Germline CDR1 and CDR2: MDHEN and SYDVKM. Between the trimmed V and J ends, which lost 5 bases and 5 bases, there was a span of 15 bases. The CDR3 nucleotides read TGTGCCAGCAGTGGACAGTCACAACGGGAGACCCAGTACTTC. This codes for CASSGQSQRETQYF. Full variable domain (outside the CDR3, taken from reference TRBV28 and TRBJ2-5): DVKVTQSSRYLVKRTGEKVFLECVQDMDHENMFWYRQDPGLGLRLIYFSYDVKMKEKGDIPEGYSVSREKKERFSLILESASTNQTSMYLCASSGQSQRETQYFGPGTRLLVL.

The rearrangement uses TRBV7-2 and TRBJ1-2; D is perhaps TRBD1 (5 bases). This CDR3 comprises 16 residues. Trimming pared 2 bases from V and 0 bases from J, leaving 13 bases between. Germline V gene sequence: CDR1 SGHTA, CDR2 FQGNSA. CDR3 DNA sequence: TGTGCCAGCAGCTTAAACAGACAGTGGACTAACTATGGCTACACCTTC. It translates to CASSLNRQWTNYGYTF.